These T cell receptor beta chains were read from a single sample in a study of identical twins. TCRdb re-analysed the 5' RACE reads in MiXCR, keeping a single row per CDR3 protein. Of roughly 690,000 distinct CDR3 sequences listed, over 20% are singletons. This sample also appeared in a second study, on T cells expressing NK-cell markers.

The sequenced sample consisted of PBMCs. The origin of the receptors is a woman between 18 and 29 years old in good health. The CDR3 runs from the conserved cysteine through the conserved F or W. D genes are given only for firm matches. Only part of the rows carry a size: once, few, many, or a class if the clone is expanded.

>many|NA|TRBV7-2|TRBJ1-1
CASSRSRGSAEAFF
TGTGCCAGCAGCCGGAGTCGGGGGAGCGCTGAAGCTTTCTTT
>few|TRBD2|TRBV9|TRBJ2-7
CASSVATSGSSEQYF
TGTGCCAGCAGCGTAGCGACTAGCGGGAGCAGCGAGCAGTACTTC
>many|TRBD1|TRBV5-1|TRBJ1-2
CASSLRSSGTGSYGYTF
TGCGCCAGCAGCTTGCGTTCTAGCGGGACAGGGTCATATGGCTACACCTTC
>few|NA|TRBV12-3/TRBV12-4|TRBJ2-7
CASSSGLSSEQYF
TGTGCCAGCAGTTCCGGGCTATCCAGCGAGCAGTACTTC
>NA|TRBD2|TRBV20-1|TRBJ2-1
CSDIRLANEQFF
TGCAGTGACATTAGACTAGCGAATGAGCAGTTCTTC
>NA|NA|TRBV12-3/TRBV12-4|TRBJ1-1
CASNQRGSNTEAFF
TGTGCCAGCAACCAAAGGGGTTCCAACACTGAAGCTTTCTTT
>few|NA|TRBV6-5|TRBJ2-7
CASTIGGEQYF
TGTGCCAGCACTATTGGAGGCGAGCAGTACTTC
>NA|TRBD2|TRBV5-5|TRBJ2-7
CASSYRLAGVVEQYF
TGTGCCAGCAGCTACCGACTAGCGGGAGTAGTGGAGCAGTACTTC
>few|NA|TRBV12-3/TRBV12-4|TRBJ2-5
CASQAWKASETQYF
TGTGCCAGCCAGGCCTGGAAGGCTTCAGAGACCCAGTACTTC
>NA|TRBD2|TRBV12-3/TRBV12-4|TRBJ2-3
CASRISGSGPDTQYF
TGTGCCAGCAGGATTAGCGGGAGTGGCCCAGATACGCAGTATTTT
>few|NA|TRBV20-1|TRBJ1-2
CSARDPSLGYGYTF
TGCAGTGCTAGAGATCCGAGTTTAGGCTATGGCTACACCTTC
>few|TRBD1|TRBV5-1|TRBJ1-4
CASSPGTDWSNEKLFF
TGCGCCAGCAGCCCAGGGACAGATTGGTCCAATGAAAAACTGTTTTTT
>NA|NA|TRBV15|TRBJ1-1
CATSREGPAEAFF
TGTGCCACCAGCAGAGAGGGCCCGGCCGAAGCTTTCTTT
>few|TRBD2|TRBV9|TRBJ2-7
CASSVAAGISYEQYF
TGTGCCAGCAGCGTAGCAGCGGGGATCTCCTACGAGCAGTACTTC
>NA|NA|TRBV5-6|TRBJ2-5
CASRLPGTEEETQYF
TGTGCCAGCAGGCTACCAGGGACGGAGGAAGAGACCCAGTACTTC
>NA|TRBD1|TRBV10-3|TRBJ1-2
CAIRPDRGGSYGYTF
TGTGCCATCAGGCCCGACAGGGGAGGCTCCTATGGCTACACCTTC
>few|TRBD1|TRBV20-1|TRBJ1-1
CSARTGGMNTEAFF
TGCAGTGCTAGAACAGGGGGGATGAACACTGAAGCTTTCTTT
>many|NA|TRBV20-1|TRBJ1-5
CSASGGGQPQHF
TGCAGTGCTTCAGGAGGGGGGCAGCCCCAGCATTTT
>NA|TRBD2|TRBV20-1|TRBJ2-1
CSASGGAFLNEQFF
TGCAGTGCTAGCGGGGGGGCGTTCTTGAATGAGCAGTTCTTC
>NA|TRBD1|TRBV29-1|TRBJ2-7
CSAQGVGAEEQYF
TGCAGCGCGCAGGGGGTGGGCGCGGAAGAGCAGTACTTC
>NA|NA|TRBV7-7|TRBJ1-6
CASSLTRSSPLHF
TGTGCCAGCAGCTTAACGAGGAGCTCACCCCTCCACTTT
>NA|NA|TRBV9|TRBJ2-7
CASSSGLGSSYEQYF
TGTGCCAGCAGCTCAGGACTGGGGAGCTCCTACGAGCAGTACTTC
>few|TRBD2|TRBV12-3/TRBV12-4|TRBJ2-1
CASSPRTSPYWDEQFF
TGTGCCAGCAGTCCCCGGACTAGCCCATATTGGGATGAGCAGTTCTTC
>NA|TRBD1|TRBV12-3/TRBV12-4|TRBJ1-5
CASSSRLTGTGRTTIRAQHF
TGTGCCAGCAGTTCGAGATTAACCGGGACAGGGAGGACCACCATCAGGGCCCAGCATTTT
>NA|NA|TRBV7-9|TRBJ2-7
CASTSKGRSEQYF
TGTGCCAGCACCTCCAAGGGCAGATCCGAGCAGTACTTC
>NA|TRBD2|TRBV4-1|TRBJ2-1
CASSLSGTSLFF
TGCGCCAGCAGCCTCTCCGGGACTAGCTTGTTCTTC
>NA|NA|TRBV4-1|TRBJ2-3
CASSQSTSSTDTQYF
TGCGCCAGCAGCCAATCCACATCCAGCACAGATACGCAGTATTTT
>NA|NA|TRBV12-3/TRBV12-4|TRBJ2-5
CASSLLVQGRETQYF
TGTGCCAGCAGTTTATTGGTCCAGGGGCGGGAGACCCAGTACTTC
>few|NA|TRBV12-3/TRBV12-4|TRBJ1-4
CASSLLGGQSMEKLFF
TGTGCCAGCAGTTTGCTTGGTGGGCAGTCCATGGAAAAACTGTTTTTT
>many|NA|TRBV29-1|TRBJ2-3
CSVERDADTQYF
TGCAGCGTTGAAAGGGATGCAGATACGCAGTATTTT
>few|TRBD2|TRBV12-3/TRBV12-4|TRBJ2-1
CASSFVGLADNEQFF
TGTGCCAGCAGTTTCGTGGGACTAGCGGACAATGAGCAGTTCTTC